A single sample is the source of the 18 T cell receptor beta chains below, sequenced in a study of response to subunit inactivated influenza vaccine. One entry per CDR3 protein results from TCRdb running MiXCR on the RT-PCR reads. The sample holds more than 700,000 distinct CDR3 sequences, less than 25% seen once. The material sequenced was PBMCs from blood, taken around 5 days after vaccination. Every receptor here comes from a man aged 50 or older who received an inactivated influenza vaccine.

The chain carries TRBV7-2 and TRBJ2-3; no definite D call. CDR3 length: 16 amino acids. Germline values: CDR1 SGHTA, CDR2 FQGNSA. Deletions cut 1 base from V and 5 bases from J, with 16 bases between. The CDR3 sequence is CASSLVLRPLGDTQYF. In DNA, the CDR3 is TGTGCCAGCAGCTTAGTCCTCAGGCCGTTGGGAGATACGCAGTATTTT. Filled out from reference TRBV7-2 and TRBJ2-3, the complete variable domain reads GAGVSQSPSNKVTEKGKDVELRCDPISGHTALYWYRQSLGQGLEFLIYFQGNSAPDKSGLPSDRFSAERTGGSVSTLTIQRTQQEDSAVYLCASSLVLRPLGDTQYFGPGTRLTVL.

The CDR3 nucleotides are TGCAGTGCTAGCGCTAGCGGGACTGAGGATACGCAGTATTTT. Its protein product is CSASASGTEDTQYF. This chain uses TRBV20-1 with TRBJ2-3, with 9 bases identical to TRBD2. The CDR3 loop spans 14 amino acids. Germline loops: CDR1 DFQATT, CDR2 SNEGSKA (reference sequence). V was clipped by 3 bases and J by 6 bases; unmatched bases: 7.

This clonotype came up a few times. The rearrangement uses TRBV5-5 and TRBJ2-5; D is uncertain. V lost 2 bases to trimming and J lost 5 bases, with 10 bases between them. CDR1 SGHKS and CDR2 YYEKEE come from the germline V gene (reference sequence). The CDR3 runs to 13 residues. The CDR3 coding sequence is TGTGCCAGCAGCTTATTAACAGTTGAGACCCAGTACTTC. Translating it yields CASSLLTVETQYF.

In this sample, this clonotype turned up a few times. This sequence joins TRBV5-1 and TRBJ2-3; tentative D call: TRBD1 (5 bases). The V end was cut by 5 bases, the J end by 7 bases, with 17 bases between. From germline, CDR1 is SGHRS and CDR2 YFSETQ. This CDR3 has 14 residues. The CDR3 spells CASRAESRANTQYF. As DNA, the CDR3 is TGCGCCAGCAGGGCCGAGAGCAGGGCAAATACGCAGTATTTT.

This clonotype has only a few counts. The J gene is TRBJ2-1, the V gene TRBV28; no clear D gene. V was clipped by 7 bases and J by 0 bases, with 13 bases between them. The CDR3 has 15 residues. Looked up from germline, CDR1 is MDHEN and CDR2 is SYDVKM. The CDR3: CASTPSGVSYNEQFF. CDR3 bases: TGTGCCAGCACCCCGTCAGGAGTCTCCTACAATGAGCAGTTCTTC.

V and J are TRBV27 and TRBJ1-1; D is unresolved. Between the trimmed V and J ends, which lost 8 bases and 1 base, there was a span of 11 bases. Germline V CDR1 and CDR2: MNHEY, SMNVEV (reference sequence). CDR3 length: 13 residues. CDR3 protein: CASRSDTNTEAFF. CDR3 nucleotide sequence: TGTGCCAGCCGGTCAGACACGAACACTGAAGCTTTCTTT.

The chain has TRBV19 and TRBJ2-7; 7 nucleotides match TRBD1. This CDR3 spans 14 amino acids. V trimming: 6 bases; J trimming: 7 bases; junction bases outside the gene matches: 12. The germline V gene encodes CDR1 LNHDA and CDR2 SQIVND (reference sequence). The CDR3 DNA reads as TGTGCCAGTAGAGTTAAGGGGGCGACGGGGGAGCAGTACTTC. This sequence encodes CASRVKGATGEQYF.

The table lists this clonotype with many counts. Here the CDR3 reads CSVSGRAADTQYF. The CDR3 DNA reads TGCAGCGTTAGCGGGAGGGCCGCGGATACGCAGTATTTT. V is TRBV29-1 and J is TRBJ2-3, with TRBD2 identical over 10 bases. The trim removed 5 bases at V and 6 bases at J, leaving 5 bases unmatched. This CDR3 contains 13 residues. Germline loops: CDR1 SQVTM, CDR2 ANQGSEA.

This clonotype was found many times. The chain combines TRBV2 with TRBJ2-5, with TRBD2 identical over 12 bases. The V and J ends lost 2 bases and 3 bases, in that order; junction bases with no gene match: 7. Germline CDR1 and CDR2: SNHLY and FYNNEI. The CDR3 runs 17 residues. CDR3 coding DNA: TGTGCCAGCAGTGAATGGGCGACTAGCGGGAGTGAAGAGACCCAGTACTTC. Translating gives CASSEWATSGSEETQYF.

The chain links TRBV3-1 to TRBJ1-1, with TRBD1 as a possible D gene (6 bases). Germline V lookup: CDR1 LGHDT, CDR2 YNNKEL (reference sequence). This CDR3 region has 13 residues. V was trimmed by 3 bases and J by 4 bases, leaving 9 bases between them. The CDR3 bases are TGTGCCAGCAGCCATCAGGGGAGCACTGAAGCTTTCTTT. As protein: CASSHQGSTEAFF.

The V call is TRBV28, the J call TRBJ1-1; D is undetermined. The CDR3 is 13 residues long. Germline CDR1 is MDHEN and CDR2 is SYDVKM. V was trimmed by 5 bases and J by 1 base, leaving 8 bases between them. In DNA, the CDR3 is TGTGCCAGCAGTCCGATATCGAACACTGAAGCTTTCTTT. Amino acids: CASSPISNTEAFF.

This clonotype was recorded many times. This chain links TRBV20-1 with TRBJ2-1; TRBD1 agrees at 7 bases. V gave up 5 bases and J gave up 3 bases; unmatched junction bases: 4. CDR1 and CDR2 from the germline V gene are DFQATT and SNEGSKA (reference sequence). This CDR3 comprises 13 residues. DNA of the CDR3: TGCAGTGCTTCCGGGACAGTCTACAATGAGCAGTTCTTC. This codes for CSASGTVYNEQFF.

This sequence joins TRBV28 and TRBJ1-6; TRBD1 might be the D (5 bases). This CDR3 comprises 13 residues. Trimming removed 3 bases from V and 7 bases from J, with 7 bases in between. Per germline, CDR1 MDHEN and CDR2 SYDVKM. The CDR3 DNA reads TGTGCCAGCAGTTTGCGGGGGAATTCACCCCTCCACTTT. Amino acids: CASSLRGNSPLHF.

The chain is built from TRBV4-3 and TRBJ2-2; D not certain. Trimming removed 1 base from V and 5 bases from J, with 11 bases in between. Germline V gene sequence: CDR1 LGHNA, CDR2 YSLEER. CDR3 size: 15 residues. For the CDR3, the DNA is TGCGCCAGCAGCCAAGGGGTGCAGGTGACCGGGGAGCTGTTTTTT. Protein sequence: CASSQGVQVTGELFF.

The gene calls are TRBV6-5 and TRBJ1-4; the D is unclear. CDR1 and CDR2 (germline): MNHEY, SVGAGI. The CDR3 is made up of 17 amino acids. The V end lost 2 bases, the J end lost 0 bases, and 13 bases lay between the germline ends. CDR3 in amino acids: CASSYGPVPSTNEKLFF. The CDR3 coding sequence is TGTGCCAGCAGTTACGGCCCAGTTCCTTCAACTAATGAAAAACTGTTTTTT.

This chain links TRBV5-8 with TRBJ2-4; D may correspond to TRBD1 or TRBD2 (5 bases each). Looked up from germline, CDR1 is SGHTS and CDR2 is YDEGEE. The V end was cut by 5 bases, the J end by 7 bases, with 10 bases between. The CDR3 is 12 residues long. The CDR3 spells CASRGDSNIQYF. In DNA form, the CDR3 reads TGTGCCAGCAGGGGGGATTCGAACATTCAGTACTTC.

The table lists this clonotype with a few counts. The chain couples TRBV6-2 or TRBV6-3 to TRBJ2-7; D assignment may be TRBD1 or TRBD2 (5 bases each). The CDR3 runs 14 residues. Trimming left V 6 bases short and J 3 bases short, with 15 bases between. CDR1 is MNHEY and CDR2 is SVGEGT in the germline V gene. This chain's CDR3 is CASSRGGNDYEQYF. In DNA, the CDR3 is TGTGCCAGCAGCCGGGGCGGTAATGACTACGAGCAGTACTTC.

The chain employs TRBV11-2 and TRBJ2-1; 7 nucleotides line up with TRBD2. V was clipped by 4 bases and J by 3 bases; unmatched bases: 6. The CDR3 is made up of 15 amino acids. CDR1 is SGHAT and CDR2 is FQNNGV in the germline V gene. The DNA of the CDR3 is TGTGCCAGCAGCTCCCGGACTAGACACTACAATGAGCAGTTCTTC. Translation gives CASSSRTRHYNEQFF.